These T cell receptor beta chains were read from a single sample in a study of cytomegalovirus exposure and HLA in healthy donors. Some clones are missing from TCRdb's copy, which holds only in-frame ones; the method was immunoSEQ multiplex PCR. The sample has some 47,000 clones, and its top ten clones hold less than 2.5%. Sequencing used PBMCs. The receptor source for this set is a woman aged 40 to 49 in good health and CMV-seronegative. Both conserved end residues are part of each CDR3. A D gene is named only where the DNA matches it firmly.

V,J,length,D,CDR3,DNA
TRBV11-2,TRBJ2-1,19,TRBD1,CASSPRLRDRGRTYNEQFF,TGTGCCAGCAGCCCAAGGCTTAGGGACAGGGGTCGCACATACAATGAGCAGTTCTTC
TRBV4-3,TRBJ2-3,17,TRBD2,CASSQGASGGETDTQYF,TGCGCCAGCAGCCAAGGTGCTAGCGGGGGTGAAACAGATACGCAGTATTTT
TRBV7-9,TRBJ2-1,19,TRBD2,CASSAALWFRAGGPHEQFF,TGTGCCAGCAGCGCCGCCCTCTGGTTTCGAGCGGGAGGGCCACATGAGCAGTTCTTC
TRBV5-1,TRBJ2-3,16,TRBD2,CASSQRLAASTDTQYF,TGCGCCAGCAGCCAGCGGCTAGCGGCTAGCACAGATACGCAGTATTTT
TRBV6-6,TRBJ2-1,14,TRBD2,CASSLAGVVNEQFF,TGTGCCAGCAGCCTAGCGGGAGTTGTCAATGAGCAGTTCTTC
TRBV5-4,TRBJ1-2,14,TRBD1,CASSVGQAVYGYTF,TGTGCCAGCAGCGTCGGACAGGCCGTCTATGGCTACACCTTC
TRBV9,TRBJ2-1,15,-,CASSEGGKSDNEQFF,TGTGCCAGCAGCGAGGGGGGGAAATCCGACAATGAGCAGTTCTTC
TRBV18,TRBJ2-7,13,-,CASSPQGQGEQYF,TGTGCCAGCTCACCACAAGGGCAGGGCGAGCAGTACTTC
TRBV2,TRBJ2-7,14,TRBD1,CASRIQGWDYEQYF,TGTGCCAGCAGAATACAGGGGTGGGACTACGAGCAGTACTTC
TRBV7-2,TRBJ2-3,13,-,CASSLLPRGAQYF,TGTGCCAGCAGCTTACTACCCCGGGGAGCGCAGTATTTT
TRBV4-2,TRBJ1-4,15,-,CASSLWGGTNEKLFF,TGTGCCAGCAGCCTATGGGGGGGAACTAATGAAAAACTGTTTTTT
TRBV4-3,TRBJ1-4,18,TRBD1,CASSHWGTGGATNEKLFF,TGCGCCAGCAGCCACTGGGGGACAGGGGGCGCGACTAATGAAAAACTGTTTTTT
TRBV7-6,TRBJ2-1,13,-,CASSQRGFREQFF,TGTGCCAGCAGCCAACGCGGGTTCCGGGAGCAGTTCTTC
TRBV5-1,TRBJ1-1,12,-,CASSAEDTEAFF,TGCGCCAGCAGTGCCGAGGACACTGAAGCTTTCTTT
TRBV25-1,TRBJ2-7,13,-,CASSEYESYEQYF,TGTGCCAGCAGTGAATATGAGTCCTACGAGCAGTACTTC
TRBV5-6,TRBJ1-2,16,-,CASSLMVADFNYGYTF,TGTGCCAGCAGCTTAATGGTGGCAGACTTTAACTATGGCTACACCTTC
TRBV10-3,TRBJ2-7,15,TRBD2,CAISTTAGAPYEQYF,TGTGCCATCAGTACCACAGCGGGAGCACCCTACGAGCAGTACTTC
TRBV15,TRBJ2-7,14,TRBD1,CATSKRTGIYEQYF,TGTGCCACCAGCAAACGGACAGGCATTTACGAGCAGTACTTC
TRBV6-5,TRBJ2-7,14,-,CASILWQGLSEQYF,TGTGCCAGCATATTGTGGCAAGGACTGAGCGAGCAGTACTTC
TRBV29-1,TRBJ2-1,14,-,CSVDGGSFYNEQFF,TGCAGCGTCGACGGGGGAAGCTTCTACAATGAGCAGTTCTTC
TRBV7-2,TRBJ2-1,14,TRBD1,CASSRGTGGGKQFF,TGTGCCAGCAGCCGTGGGACAGGGGGCGGAAAGCAGTTCTTC
TRBV19,TRBJ2-7,15,-,CASSLSPTSVYEQYF,TGTGCCAGTAGTTTGTCTCCGACTTCTGTCTACGAGCAGTACTTC
TRBV5-1,TRBJ2-3,15,TRBD2,CASSLRLAGTDTQYF,TGCGCCAGCAGCTTGCGACTAGCGGGAACAGATACGCAGTATTTT
TRBV18,TRBJ1-1,14,TRBD1,CASSRDRDSAEAFF,TGTGCCAGCTCACGGGACAGGGACTCTGCTGAAGCTTTCTTT
TRBV5-1,TRBJ2-4,18,TRBD1,CASSLVPTGGGAKNIQYF,TGCGCCAGCAGCTTGGTACCGACAGGGGGGGGTGCCAAAAACATTCAGTACTTC
TRBV7-9,TRBJ2-1,14,TRBD2,CASSFGGTDNEQFF,TGTGCCAGCAGCTTCGGGGGGACCGACAATGAGCAGTTCTTC
TRBV12-5,TRBJ2-3,15,TRBD2,CASGLEGRGADTQYF,TGTGCTAGTGGTCTGGAAGGTCGGGGGGCAGATACGCAGTATTTT
TRBV5-1,TRBJ2-7,15,-,CASSLDQGLAYEQYF,TGCGCCAGCAGCTTGGACCAGGGGCTGGCCTACGAGCAGTACTTC
TRBV7-6,TRBJ2-1,14,-,CASSLEASGDEQFF,TGTGCCAGCAGCTTAGAGGCGTCGGGAGATGAGCAGTTCTTC
TRBV5-4,TRBJ1-1,15,-,CASSLGTYLGAEAFF,TGTGCCAGCAGCTTGGGGACTTATCTTGGGGCTGAAGCTTTCTTT
TRBV18,TRBJ2-7,16,-,CASSPSLRISAYEQYF,TGTGCCAGCTCACCGAGCTTGAGGATTTCCGCCTACGAGCAGTACTTC
TRBV2,TRBJ1-1,14,-,CASRPGTAGGLDFF,TGTGCCAGCAGGCCTGGGACTGCCGGGGGGCTGGATTTCTTT
TRBV19,TRBJ1-5,13,-,CASSPGLNQPQHF,TGTGCCAGTAGTCCGGGACTCAATCAGCCCCAGCATTTT
TRBV5-1,TRBJ1-1,13,-,CASSYNMNTEAFF,TGCGCCAGCAGCTATAACATGAACACTGAAGCTTTCTTT
TRBV27,TRBJ2-7,11,-,CASSNNYEQYF,TGTGCCAGCAGTAATAATTACGAGCAGTACTTC
TRBV10-3,TRBJ1-1,15,TRBD1,CAISLRQGRNTEAFF,TGTGCCATCAGTTTAAGACAGGGACGGAACACTGAAGCTTTCTTT
TRBV7-2,TRBJ2-5,12,-,CASSQGQETQYF,TGTGCCAGCAGTCAGGGACAAGAGACCCAGTACTTC
TRBV5-1,TRBJ2-5,17,TRBD2,CASSFGGGDWSQETQYF,TGCGCCAGCAGCTTTGGTGGGGGGGACTGGAGCCAAGAGACCCAGTACTTC
TRBV5-1,TRBJ2-7,14,-,CASSLVGSSYEQYF,TGCGCCAGCAGCTTGGTCGGTTCCTCCTACGAGCAGTACTTC
TRBV29-1,TRBJ2-5,14,-,CSVDGAAGGETQYF,TGCAGCGTTGATGGGGCGGCCGGAGGGGAGACCCAGTACTTC
TRBV19,TRBJ2-7,14,-,CASSITRGGYEQYF,TGTGCCAGTAGTATCACCAGGGGAGGGTACGAGCAGTACTTC
TRBV4-1,TRBJ2-1,17,-,CASSQDDGVSSYNEQFF,TGCGCCAGCAGCCAAGACGACGGGGTTTCCTCCTACAATGAGCAGTTCTTC
TRBV6-5,TRBJ1-5,14,TRBD1,CASTRQGAEQPQHF,TGTGCCAGCACCAGACAGGGGGCTGAGCAGCCCCAGCATTTT
TRBV6-5,TRBJ2-7,13,TRBD1,CASSRRQGDEQYF,TGTGCCAGCAGTCGACGTCAGGGGGACGAGCAGTACTTC
TRBV10-3,TRBJ2-1,13,-,CAISEIADNEQFF,TGTGCCATCAGTGAGATTGCGGACAATGAGCAGTTCTTC
TRBV4-1,TRBJ2-1,15,-,CASSRAGTRFNEQFF,TGCGCCAGCAGCCGAGCCGGGACTCGATTTAATGAGCAGTTCTTC
TRBV6-5,TRBJ1-6,14,-,CASSYGGVNSPLHF,TGTGCCAGCAGTTATGGAGGGGTCAATTCACCCCTCCACTTT
TRBV30,TRBJ2-7,18,TRBD2,CAWRPGLAGGWGAYEQYF,TGTGCCTGGAGACCCGGACTAGCGGGAGGGTGGGGCGCCTACGAGCAGTACTTC
TRBV19,TRBJ1-1,13,TRBD1,CASSRDRVGEAFF,TGTGCCAGTAGTAGAGACAGGGTCGGAGAAGCTTTCTTT
TRBV15,TRBJ2-5,17,-,CATSRDGAFPGQENQYF,TGTGCCACCAGCAGAGATGGAGCCTTCCCTGGCCAAGAGAACCAGTACTTC